This T cell receptor (beta chain) was recorded in a study of response to subunit inactivated influenza vaccine. One entry per CDR3 protein results from TCRdb running MiXCR on the RT-PCR reads. Counted here are around 580,000 distinct CDR3 sequences, approximately 12% occurring once; the ten biggest clones make up roughly 10%. There are a few counts of this clonotype. The antigen is not known. Trimming shortened V by 5 bases and J by 4 bases, and 8 bases separated the two germline ends. The CDR3 loop spans 13 amino acids. Germline V CDR1 and CDR2: KGHDR, SFDVKD. Study-level results: Authors suggested each seasonal flu vaccination may recruit only limited numbers of new T cells.

This sample comprised PBMCs from blood, obtained on the day of vaccination. The V and J genes are TRBV24-1 and TRBJ1-5; D is undetermined. The sequence derives from a man in his fifties who received an inactivated influenza vaccine. CDR3 sequence: CATSVGGNQPQHF. In DNA form, the CDR3 reads TGTGCCACCAGTGTAGGTGGAAATCAGCCCCAGCATTTT.